This T cell receptor beta chain is from a study of blood T cell repertoires in COVID-19. As for the study in general: Nucleic acid was either cDNA or gDNA, and it came from T cells, B-cell-depleted T cells, or PBMCs.

Categorization into cohorts depended on clinical history that participants reported. All recovered Cohort 3 donors got two negative PCRs, got clearance, or saw symptom resolution. Clones were read by immunoSEQ multiplex PCR, and TCRdb kept only the in-frame ones, dropping some. The table has hundreds of thousands of clones, around nine tenths seen once; the top ten hold approximately 5.7%. V was cut by 0 bases and J by 1 base, with 12 bases left in between. Germline CDR1 reads MNHEY; CDR2 reads SVGAGI. The CDR3 runs 16 residues. The source is a middle-aged woman who had recovered from COVID-19. The chain couples TRBV6-5 to TRBJ2-5; TRBD2 might be the D (7 bases). What was sequenced was PBMCs or T cells enriched from blood (not recorded which). CDR3 in amino acids: CASSYSGGRIQETQYF. The CDR3 DNA follows: TGTGCCAGCAGTTACTCGGGGGGGCGGATCCAAGAGACCCAGTACTTC.